These 10 T cell receptor beta chains were sequenced from one sample in a study of shared clonotypes between healthy human individuals. Sequencing was performed with immunoSEQ multiplex PCR; in TCRdb, only in-frame clones are kept and a portion is missing. The repertoire holds some 1,100,000 clones, with about four fifths as singletons. The source material was memory CD4+ T cells from PBMCs. Subset denoted: CD45RA-negative fraction. Source of these receptors: a young man in good health. Some clones in this sample may be carry-over from other donors' samples.

V and J are TRBV5-1 and TRBJ2-7; the D gene is possibly TRBD1 (6 bases). With 3 bases removed from V and 2 bases from J, the gap between germline ends came to 12 bases. This CDR3 region has 14 residues. CDR1 is SGHRS, CDR2 YFSETQ, per germline. CDR3: CASSWGQGTYEQYF. CDR3 sequence (DNA): TGCGCCAGCAGCTGGGGCCAGGGGACCTACGAGCAGTACTTC.

For the CDR3, the DNA is TGTGCCAGCAGCTTTGACACCAACACGGGGACCCAGTACTTC. Protein: CASSFDTNTGTQYF. The rearrangement uses TRBV7-8 and TRBJ2-5; D call uncertain. Germline V gene data show CDR1 as SGHVS and CDR2 as FQNEAQ. The CDR3 sequence is 14 residues long. The V gene lost 3 bases and the J gene lost 7 bases, with 15 bases spanning the gap.

The chain joins TRBV11-3 to TRBJ2-7, with D perhaps TRBD2 (5 bases). Germline CDR1 SGHNT, CDR2 YENEEA. The CDR3 loop spans 14 amino acids. The V gene lost 0 bases and the J gene lost 6 bases, with 12 bases spanning the gap. The CDR3 here is CASSLDYSGSEQYF. The CDR3 DNA reads as TGTGCCAGCAGCTTAGATTATTCGGGGAGCGAGCAGTACTTC.

In this sample, this clone turned up many times. This sequence joins TRBV19 and TRBJ1-5; D gene unclear. Per the germline V gene, CDR1 is LNHDA and CDR2 is SQIVND (reference sequence). The CDR3 is 14 amino acids. V gave up 6 bases and J gave up 0 bases, with 9 bases separating them. The CDR3 sequence: CASRRPYSNQPQHF. CDR3 DNA sequence: TGTGCCAGTAGGAGACCATATAGCAATCAGCCCCAGCATTTT.

The chain couples TRBV10-2 to TRBJ1-1; D is possibly TRBD1 (5 bases). CDR1 and CDR2 (germline): WSHSY, SAAADI. V gave up 3 bases and J gave up 1 base, with 9 bases separating them. The CDR3 runs to 14 residues. CDR3 in DNA: TGCGCCAGCAGTGACGGGGGGGGGAACACTGAAGCTTTCTTT. It specifies CASSDGGGNTEAFF.

V usage is TRBV19 and J usage is TRBJ1-3, with D uncertain. The CDR3 spans 15 residues. V lost 3 bases, J lost 0 bases, and 9 bases lay in between. Per germline, CDR1 LNHDA and CDR2 SQIVND (reference sequence). The CDR3 nucleotides read TGTGCCAGTAGTATTCAGTCGGCCTCTGGAAACACCATATATTTT. The encoded protein is CASSIQSASGNTIYF.

The chain recombines TRBV7-2 with TRBJ1-1, with 8 bases matching TRBD1. V shed 5 bases and J 5 bases; nucleotides not matched to a gene: 13. The V gene's germline CDR1 is SGHTA and CDR2 FQGNSA. The CDR3 contains 16 residues. CDR3 loop: CASSRRRQGLRTEAFF. The CDR3 region has the DNA TGTGCCAGCAGCCGACGCCGACAGGGGTTGAGGACTGAAGCTTTCTTT.

The chain recombines TRBV6-5 with TRBJ2-3, with D hard to call. The germline gives CDR1 MNHEY, CDR2 SVGAGI. The CDR3 covers 14 residues. The V and J ends lost 0 bases and 2 bases respectively, with 6 bases between them. CDR3 sequence: CASSYSTITDTQYF. CDR3 nucleotide sequence: TGTGCCAGCAGTTACTCGACAATCACAGATACGCAGTATTTT.

The V gene is TRBV4-2, the J gene TRBJ2-7, with a weak D call TRBD2 (6 bases). Germline assignment: CDR1 LGHNA and CDR2 YNFKEQ. CDR3 length: 16 residues. The V and J ends lost 8 bases and 1 base respectively, with 21 bases between them. CDR3 in amino acids: CASSSVGSGSSYEQYF. In nucleotides, the CDR3 is TGTGCCAGCTCCTCCGTGGGTAGCGGAAGTTCCTACGAGCAGTACTTC.

The J gene is TRBJ1-5, the V gene TRBV15, with 7 bases fitting TRBD1. V dropped 5 bases and J dropped 2; count of bases not matched to a gene: 6. The V gene's germline CDR1 is LNHNV and CDR2 YYDKDF (reference sequence). The CDR3 loop spans 15 amino acids. The CDR3 is CATSADRLGNQPQHF. The DNA for the CDR3 is TGTGCCACCAGCGCGGACAGGCTCGGCAATCAGCCCCAGCATTTT. The entire variable domain, with the rest obtained from reference TRBV15 and TRBJ1-5, is as follows: DAMVIQNPRYQVTQFGKPVTLSCSQTLNHNVMYWYQQKSSQAPKLLFHYYDKDFNNEADTPDNFQSRRPNTSFCFLDIRSPGLGDTAMYLCATSADRLGNQPQHFGDGTRLSIL.